The 21 T cell receptor beta chains presented below share a single source sample, sequenced in a study of a mutant IDH1 vaccine in newly diagnosed glioma. Time point defined: week 11, during vaccination. Vaccine doses each comprised 300 ug of mutant IDH1 20-mer peptide, with topical imiquimod. The assay was immunoSEQ multiplex PCR, and TCRdb's table has in-frame clones only and misses some. The sample yields 31,000 or so clones, 60% to 80% seen once. These receptors are not linked to any known antigen. The sample here was PBMCs, taken from a glioma patient whose treatment included an IDH1 peptide vaccine. These receptor sequences come from a young man with glioma.

The chain employs TRBV5-1 and TRBJ1-1; 9 bases fit TRBD1. CDR3 size: 15 residues. CDR1 and CDR2 (germline): SGHRS, YFSETQ. The J segment lost 4 bases and the V segment lost 7 bases, leaving 11 bases of the junction unmatched. The CDR3 bases are TGCGCCAGCGGCGGTCTGGGACAGGGCCTCACTGAAGCTTTCTTT. It translates to CASGGLGQGLTEAFF.

This rearrangement joins TRBV2 to TRBJ1-2; a possible D gene is TRBD1 (5 bases). Trimming removed 2 bases from V and 6 bases from J, with 16 bases in between. The CDR3 length is 15 residues. Germline V gene lookup returns CDR1 SNHLY and CDR2 FYNNEI. The CDR3 DNA is TGTGCCAGCAGTGAACATGCACAGGCTCGTGATGGCTACACCTTC. Encoded protein: CASSEHAQARDGYTF.

The genes are TRBV5-4 and TRBJ2-6; D is uncertain. The CDR3 runs 19 residues. V was pared by 3 bases and J by 0 bases, with 19 bases between. CDR1 SGHNT and CDR2 YYREEE come from the germline V gene (reference sequence). CDR3 protein: CASSSSRHYLTSGANVLTF. The CDR3 DNA sequence: TGTGCCAGCAGCTCGAGTAGACACTATCTTACCTCTGGGGCCAACGTCCTGACTTTC.

About this clone itself: One end of the junction does not line up with germline, which may come from a read error. V and J are TRBV13 and TRBJ2-7; perhaps TRBD2 as D (6 bases). Germline values: CDR1 PRHDT, CDR2 FYEKMQ (reference sequence). The CDR3 covers 13 residues. CDR3 amino acids: CASSLSGRSSRDF. The CDR3 coding sequence is TGTGCCAGCAGCTTATCTGGGAGGTCCTCTAGAGACTTC.

The genes are TRBV4-1 and TRBJ2-7; D uncertain. There are 14 residues in the CDR3. V shed 3 bases and J shed 0 bases, with 9 bases lying between them. The V gene's germline CDR1 is MGHRA and CDR2 YSYEKL. The CDR3 nucleotides read TGCGCCAGCAGCCAGGCCCCCGGCTCCTACGAGCAGTACTTC. It codes for CASSQAPGSYEQYF.

The rearrangement joins TRBV15 to TRBJ2-7; 8 nucleotides align to TRBD2. This CDR3 spans 15 amino acids. V lost 6 bases, J lost 3 bases, and 10 bases stayed unmatched. Germline values: CDR1 LNHNV, CDR2 YYDKDF (reference sequence). CDR3 sequence reads: CATSIREGPNYEQYF. The CDR3 DNA reads TGTGCCACCAGTATACGGGAGGGCCCTAACTACGAGCAGTACTTC.

The chain joins TRBV2 to TRBJ2-7; 14 nucleotides align to TRBD2. This CDR3 has 19 amino acids. V was clipped by 2 bases and J by 0 bases; unmatched bases: 9. Germline-derived CDR1 and CDR2 are SNHLY and FYNNEI. The CDR3 bases are TGTGCCAGCAGTGAACGGGGACTAGCGGGAGCCATTAGCTCCTACGAGCAGTACTTC. Translation: CASSERGLAGAISSYEQYF.

The rearrangement uses TRBV30 and TRBJ2-1, with 8 bases identical to TRBD1. V was clipped by 3 bases and J by 5 bases; unmatched bases: 12. The germline gives CDR1 GTSNPN, CDR2 SVGIG (reference sequence). The CDR3 covers 16 residues. Written as DNA, the CDR3 is TGTGCCTGGAGCCGCTTTGACAGGGGAACTCACAATGAGCAGTTCTTC. Amino acid sequence: CAWSRFDRGTHNEQFF.

This rearrangement joins TRBV6-5 to TRBJ1-1; no clear D gene. Germline CDR1 is MNHEY and CDR2 is SVGAGI. The CDR3 spans 14 residues. V was cut by 0 bases and J by 10 bases, with 15 bases left in between. CDR3 protein: CASSYSFGLLGAFF. In nucleotides, the CDR3 is TGTGCCAGCAGTTACTCTTTCGGCCTCCTGGGAGCTTTCTTT.

The CDR3 coding sequence is TGTGCCAGCAGCCAAGAGTTAAGTCGGCAGGGGGCGGGCGGGATAGGCTACGAGCAGTACTTC. This codes for CASSQELSRQGAGGIGYEQYF. The rearrangement links TRBV4-2 to TRBJ2-7; 8 bases map to TRBD1. The CDR3 is made up of 21 amino acids. CDR1 LGHNA and CDR2 YNFKEQ come from the germline V gene. V lost 0 bases, J lost 3 bases, and 22 bases stayed unmatched.

The V and J genes are TRBV7-9 and TRBJ2-1; D uncertain. CDR3 length equals 11 residues. V lost 1 base and J 12 bases, leaving 7 bases between the germline ends. The germline CDR1 and CDR2 sequences are SEHNR and FQNEAQ (reference sequence). CDR3 residues: CASSLEAGQFF. The CDR3 DNA reads as TGTGCCAGCAGCTTAGAGGCTGGGCAGTTCTTC.

The CDR3 region has the DNA TGTGCCAGCAGTTTAAGTTCCTATAATTCACCCCTCCACTTT. Its protein product is CASSLSSYNSPLHF. This chain connects TRBV27 to TRBJ1-6; D gene unclear. The CDR3 sequence is 14 residues long. The V and J ends lost 2 bases and 1 base respectively, with 3 bases between them. Germline V gene lookup returns CDR1 MNHEY and CDR2 SMNVEV (reference sequence).

The rearrangement uses TRBV5-6 and TRBJ2-7; D is unclear. With 2 bases removed from V and 2 bases from J, the gap between germline ends came to 11 bases. Germline V gives CDR1 SGHDT, CDR2 YYEEEE. This CDR3 has 14 residues. CDR3 residues: CASSFKGKPYEQYF. The CDR3 DNA sequence: TGTGCCAGCAGCTTTAAGGGTAAACCCTACGAGCAGTACTTC.

The rearrangement links TRBV19 to TRBJ1-1, with D hard to call. The CDR3 extends over 13 amino acids. Germline lookup yields CDR1 LNHDA and CDR2 SQIVND (reference sequence). Trimming pared 1 base from V and 1 base from J, leaving 4 bases between. The chain's CDR3 is CASSIGTNTEAFF. CDR3 DNA sequence: TGTGCCAGTAGTATAGGAACGAACACTGAAGCTTTCTTT.

The rearrangement links TRBV29-1 to TRBJ1-1; no definite D call. This CDR3 region has 13 residues. The germline gives CDR1 SQVTM, CDR2 ANQGSEA. The V and J ends lost 7 bases and 5 bases respectively, with 17 bases between them. CDR3 protein: CSGREAGGTEAFF. CDR3 nucleotide sequence: TGCAGCGGCCGAGAGGCGGGAGGGACTGAAGCTTTCTTT. Using reference TRBV29-1 and TRBJ1-1 for the parts outside the CDR3, the full variable domain is SAVISQKPSRDICQRGTSLTIQCQVDSQVTMMFWYRQQPGQSLTLIATANQGSEATYESGFVIDKFPISRPNLTFSTLTVSNMSPEDSSIYLCSGREAGGTEAFFGQGTRLTVV.

J is TRBJ2-3 and V is TRBV28; D may be TRBD2 (6 bases). The V gene lost 10 bases and the J gene lost 0 bases, with 17 bases spanning the gap. The length of the CDR3 is 15 residues. The germline gives CDR1 MDHEN, CDR2 SYDVKM. CDR3 coding DNA: TGTGCCACCTCCAGTAGGGACTCTAGCACAGATACGCAGTATTTT. It specifies CATSSRDSSTDTQYF.

This chain connects TRBV9 to TRBJ1-6; D remains unclear. Trimming cost V 3 bases and J 8 bases, with 12 bases left between them. The length of the CDR3 is 14 residues. From germline, CDR1 is SGDLS and CDR2 YYNGEE. CDR3 nucleotides: TGTGCCAGCAGCGCCGCAGATGCCCATTCACCCCTCCACTTT. This sequence encodes CASSAADAHSPLHF.

The chain recombines TRBV5-6 with TRBJ2-7; the D is unclear. CDR1 SGHDT and CDR2 YYEEEE come from the germline V gene. The V end was cut by 0 bases, the J end by 2 bases, with 3 bases between. This CDR3 contains 12 residues. The DNA for the CDR3 is TGTGCCAGCAGCTTGGGGACCTACGAGCAGTACTTC. It specifies CASSLGTYEQYF.

The rearrangement joins TRBV10-2 to TRBJ2-7; D could derive from TRBD1 or TRBD2 (5 bases each). This CDR3 has 14 residues. Germline CDR1 and CDR2: WSHSY and SAAADI. V gave up 3 bases and J gave up 0 bases, with 9 bases separating them. The CDR3 here is CASSEGTDSYEQYF. DNA for the CDR3: TGCGCCAGCAGTGAAGGGACGGACTCCTACGAGCAGTACTTC.

This chain uses TRBV4-1 with TRBJ1-4; D is undetermined. CDR1 and CDR2 (germline): MGHRA, YSYEKL. V dropped 4 bases and J dropped 3 bases, with 15 bases sitting between them. The CDR3 contains 16 residues. CDR3 amino acids: CASSPLTKVSNEKLFF. CDR3 nucleotides: TGCGCCAGCAGCCCCCTCACTAAGGTTTCTAATGAAAAACTGTTTTTT.

The chain carries TRBV19 and TRBJ2-1; D might be TRBD1 (6 bases). The length of the CDR3 is 12 residues. With 6 bases removed from V and 11 bases from J, the gap between germline ends came to 14 bases. Germline V lookup: CDR1 LNHDA, CDR2 SQIVND (reference sequence). CDR3 coding DNA: TGTGCCAGTAGCCCCGGTCAGGGGAAGCAGTTCTTC. Translation gives CASSPGQGKQFF.